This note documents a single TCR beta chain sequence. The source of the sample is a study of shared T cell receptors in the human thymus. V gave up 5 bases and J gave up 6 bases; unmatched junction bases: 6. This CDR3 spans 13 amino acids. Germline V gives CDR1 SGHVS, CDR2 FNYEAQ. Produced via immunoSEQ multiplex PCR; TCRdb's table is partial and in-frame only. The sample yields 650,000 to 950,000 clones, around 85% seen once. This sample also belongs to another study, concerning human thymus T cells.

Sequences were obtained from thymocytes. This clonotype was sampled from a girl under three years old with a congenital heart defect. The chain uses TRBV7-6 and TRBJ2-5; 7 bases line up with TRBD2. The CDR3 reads CASSIGLGQTQYF. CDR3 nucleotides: TGTGCCAGCAGCATTGGACTAGGCCAGACCCAGTACTTC.